The 19 T cell receptor beta chains below come from one sample, sequenced in a study of T cell changes during pregnancy in multiple sclerosis. Here immunoSEQ multiplex PCR was the method, and the copy in TCRdb shows in-frame clones only, minus some. The sample gives some 33,000 clones, roughly 91% of which show up once; about 4.3% is in the top ten. The sequenced sample was CD8+ T cells from peripheral blood mononuclear cells, obtained in the second trimester of pregnancy. These receptors all come from a female donor in good health, enrolled as a control in a pregnancy study.

A few counts support this clone. The rearrangement uses TRBV11-2 and TRBJ1-2; D is unclear. The CDR3 has 11 residues. Germline V gene sequence: CDR1 SGHAT, CDR2 FQNNGV. Trimming took 5 bases from V and 8 from J, leaving 9 bases between them. CDR3 in amino acids: CASSPGEGYTF. The DNA of the CDR3 is TGTGCCAGCAGCCCCGGAGAGGGCTACACCTTC.

This chain connects TRBV9 to TRBJ2-1; 10 bases align to TRBD2. The CDR3 is made up of 15 amino acids. Germline lookup yields CDR1 SGDLS and CDR2 YYNGEE. Unmatched junction bases numbered 7, after V lost 6 bases and J lost 4 bases. In nucleotides, the CDR3 is TGTGCCAGCACAGCGGGGGGGGCCGGATACAATGAGCAGTTCTTC. Translating gives CASTAGGAGYNEQFF.

The genes are TRBV7-2 and TRBJ1-4; 9 bases fit TRBD1. The V segment lost 6 bases and the J segment 3 bases; nucleotides outside the gene matches: 14. Germline V gene data show CDR1 as SGHTA and CDR2 as FQGNSA. There are 18 residues in the CDR3. In DNA, the CDR3 is TGTGCCAGCAGTTATGAGGGACAGGGTGGGGGGTCTAATGAAAAACTGTTTTTT. Translated, it gives CASSYEGQGGGSNEKLFF.

V is TRBV19 and J is TRBJ1-1; 9 nucleotides match TRBD1. This CDR3 has 17 amino acids. Germline CDR1 LNHDA, CDR2 SQIVND (reference sequence). The junction had 16 bases not matched to a gene; V was cut back by 5 bases and J by 6 bases. The CDR3 is CASSPRPGQGEGPEAFF. The CDR3 bases are TGTGCCAGTAGTCCGCGGCCGGGACAGGGTGAGGGTCCTGAAGCTTTCTTT.

The gene calls are TRBV27 and TRBJ2-1; no firm D call. The V end lost 6 bases, the J end lost 8 bases, and 20 bases lay between the germline ends. This CDR3 contains 15 residues. The germline gives CDR1 MNHEY, CDR2 SMNVEV (reference sequence). CDR3 sequence reads: CASRSLKEFSDEQFF. CDR3 nucleotides: TGTGCCAGCAGATCTCTAAAGGAGTTCAGCGATGAGCAGTTCTTC.

The CDR3 loop reads CASTLGGGAGTEAFF. The CDR3 DNA is TGTGCCAGCACCCTGGGGGGGGGCGCAGGCACTGAAGCTTTCTTT. The chain employs TRBV28 and TRBJ1-1; TRBD1 might be the D (6 bases). The germline V gene has CDR1 MDHEN and CDR2 SYDVKM. CDR3 length: 15 amino acids. The germline V and J ends were trimmed by 7 bases and 4 bases, with 19 bases remaining between them. The full variable domain, its missing parts supplied by reference TRBV28 and TRBJ1-1, is DVKVTQSSRYLVKRTGEKVFLECVQDMDHENMFWYRQDPGLGLRLIYFSYDVKMKEKGDIPEGYSVSREKKERFSLILESASTNQTSMYLCASTLGGGAGTEAFFGQGTRLTVV.

This clone came up once. This chain connects TRBV4-3 to TRBJ2-5; TRBD2 might be the D (7 bases). Trimming removed 0 bases from V and 1 base from J, with 15 bases in between. Germline-derived CDR1 and CDR2 are LGHNA and YSLEER. The CDR3 runs to 17 residues. The CDR3: CASSQERGGGPQETQYF. CDR3 bases: TGCGCCAGCAGCCAAGAGCGAGGGGGGGGCCCCCAAGAGACCCAGTACTTC.

This chain links TRBV2 with TRBJ1-5; TRBD1 might be the D (6 bases). In germline, CDR1 is SNHLY, CDR2 FYNNEI. V was cut by 5 bases and J by 1 base, with 9 bases left in between. The CDR3 totals 14 residues. CDR3 bases: TGTGCCAGCAGTTCGACAGGCAGCAATCAGCCCCAGCATTTT. Residues: CASSSTGSNQPQHF.

V gene TRBV11-2 combines with J gene TRBJ1-6; perhaps TRBD1 as D (6 bases). This CDR3 region has 18 residues. The V and J ends lost 1 base and 5 bases respectively, with 18 bases between them. CDR1 and CDR2 (germline): SGHAT, FQNNGV. This CDR3 is CASSLVGGGGMDNSPLHF. The CDR3 DNA reads TGTGCCAGCAGCTTAGTTGGAGGGGGGGGAATGGATAATTCACCCCTCCACTTT.

This chain uses TRBV7-8 with TRBJ1-2; 7 positions agree with TRBD1. Germline V gene data show CDR1 as SGHVS and CDR2 as FQNEAQ. The CDR3 contains 14 residues. V lost 1 base and J lost 4; bases outside the gene matches: 3. CDR3 DNA: TGTGCCAGCAGCTTAGAAACAGGGGCCTATGGCTACACCTTC. Its protein is CASSLETGAYGYTF.

This chain joins TRBV11-2 and TRBJ1-1; D is unclear. The germline V and J ends were trimmed by 5 bases and 1 base, with 14 bases remaining between them. The CDR3 sequence is 15 residues long. CDR1 is SGHAT, CDR2 FQNNGV, per germline. For the CDR3, the DNA is TGTGCCAGCAGCCCGAGGATAGAAGCGAACACTGAAGCTTTCTTT. As protein: CASSPRIEANTEAFF.

The rearrangement joins TRBV30 to TRBJ1-2; the match to TRBD1 covers 7 bases. The germline gives CDR1 GTSNPN, CDR2 SVGIG (reference sequence). The J segment lost 4 bases and the V segment lost 8 bases, leaving 4 bases of the junction unmatched. CDR3 length equals 11 residues. Written as DNA, the CDR3 is TGTGCCGGACAGGACCTCTATGGCTACACCTTC. Translating it yields CAGQDLYGYTF. The variable domain in full, completed from reference TRBV30 and TRBJ1-2, reads SQTIHQWPATLVQPVGSPLSLECTVEGTSNPNLYWYRQAAGRGLQLLFYSVGIGQISSEVPQNLSASRPQDRQFILSSKKLLLSDSGFYLCAGQDLYGYTFGSGTRLTVV.

This chain uses TRBV5-4 with TRBJ1-2; 9 nucleotides align to TRBD1. CDR3 length equals 14 residues. V lost 9 bases to trimming and J lost 6 bases; unmatched junction nucleotides: 12. Per germline, CDR1 SGHNT and CDR2 YYREEE (reference sequence). This chain's CDR3 is CATSSVGTGNGYTF. DNA of the CDR3: TGTGCCACCTCGTCTGTCGGGACAGGGAATGGCTACACCTTC.

V and J are TRBV4-2 and TRBJ1-1; 9 bases match TRBD1. The CDR3 has 15 residues. The germline V gene has CDR1 LGHNA and CDR2 YNFKEQ. J gave up 1 base and V 6 bases, and 6 bases lay outside the gene matches. The CDR3 reads CASRQRTGENTEAFF. CDR3 nucleotide sequence: TGTGCCAGCAGACAACGGACAGGGGAGAACACTGAAGCTTTCTTT.

This clone appeared a single time. V usage is TRBV27 and J usage is TRBJ1-2; D uncertain. The ends were cut back, 3 bases at V and 0 bases at J, with 11 bases in the middle. The germline V gene encodes CDR1 MNHEY and CDR2 SMNVEV (reference sequence). The CDR3 is 15 residues long. CDR3 sequence: CASSFSAAANYGYTF. The CDR3 DNA follows: TGTGCCAGCAGTTTTTCGGCGGCAGCTAACTATGGCTACACCTTC.

V is TRBV7-9 and J is TRBJ2-3; 8 bases match TRBD2. Trimming cost V 2 bases and J 4 bases; bases outside gene matches: 8. CDR1 and CDR2 from the germline V gene are SEHNR and FQNEAQ (reference sequence). The CDR3 has 16 residues. CDR3 DNA sequence: TGTGCCAGCAGCTTAAGTCCGGGACTAGTACCAGATACGCAGTATTTT. Encoded protein: CASSLSPGLVPDTQYF.

This rearrangement joins TRBV13 to TRBJ2-5; perhaps TRBD2 as D (5 bases). CDR3 size: 13 residues. V dropped 3 bases and J dropped 5 bases, with 10 bases sitting between them. Germline CDR1 and CDR2: PRHDT and FYEKMQ (reference sequence). CDR3 nucleotides: TGTGCCAGCAGCTTTCGGATAGCGGAGACCCAGTACTTC. Translation gives CASSFRIAETQYF. Combining the CDR3 with reference TRBV13 and TRBJ2-5 gives the whole variable domain AAGVIQSPRHLIKEKRETATLKCYPIPRHDTVYWYQQGPGQDPQFLISFYEKMQSDKGSIPDRFSAQQFSDYHSELNMSSLELGDSALYFCASSFRIAETQYFGPGTRLLVL.

This chain connects TRBV11-3 to TRBJ2-5; 12 bases are a match to TRBD2. The CDR3 extends over 16 amino acids. With 5 bases clipped from V and 1 base from J, the junction kept 5 bases outside the gene matches. The V gene's germline CDR1 is SGHNT and CDR2 YENEEA. CDR3 residues: CASSPTSGGTQETQYF. CDR3 sequence (DNA): TGTGCCAGCAGCCCGACTAGCGGGGGCACCCAAGAGACCCAGTACTTC. The full variable domain, rest sourced from reference TRBV11-3 and TRBJ2-5, is EAGVVQSPRYKIIEKKQPVAFWCNPISGHNTLYWYLQNLGQGPELLIRYENEEAVDDSQLPKDRFSAERLKGVDSTLKIQPAELGDSAVYLCASSPTSGGTQETQYFGPGTRLLVL.

Only one count was recorded for this clone. This chain uses TRBV6-6 with TRBJ2-1; the D gene is possibly TRBD2 (5 bases). The CDR3 length is 16 residues. Germline values: CDR1 MNHNY, CDR2 SVGAGI (reference sequence). V lost 7 bases to trimming and J lost 1 base, with 17 bases between them. The DNA for the CDR3 is TGTGCCAGCACCCCGTGGGGAGACCTATCCTACAATGAGCAGTTCTTC. Amino acid sequence: CASTPWGDLSYNEQFF.